This T cell receptor (beta chain) is from a study of cytomegalovirus exposure and HLA in healthy donors. Study outcomes and limitations: Rarity marked most TCR sequences, yet some public TCRs occurred in many donors. A later analysis linked 15,000 to 20,000 TCR beta sequences to HLA alleles at 0.05 false discovery rate. The authors considered a cluster of highly shared sequence variants likely to be a sequencing artifact.

Primers for the PCR totalled 60 Vbeta and 13 Jbeta. Sequencing was performed with immunoSEQ multiplex PCR; in TCRdb, only in-frame clones are kept and a portion is missing. The sample holds some 100,000 clones, around 80% seen once. Trimming at V came to 4 bases and at J to 1 base, leaving 5 bases not matched to a gene. This CDR3 spans 16 amino acids. In germline, CDR1 is MGHDK, CDR2 SYGVNS. In the case of this clone: No antigen is known for it.

The TCR was taken from a woman between 18 and 29 years old in good health and CMV-seronegative. J is TRBJ2-1 and V is TRBV25-1; 9 positions agree with TRBD2. The specimen was PBMCs. The CDR3 nucleotides read TGTGCCAGCAGTGGCCAGCGGGAGGTGTCCTACAATGAGCAGTTCTTC. It encodes CASSGQREVSYNEQFF.